This entry lists 25 T cell receptor beta chains sequenced from one sample in a study of cytomegalovirus exposure and HLA in healthy donors. PCR involved 60 Vbeta and 13 Jbeta primers. The repertoire was sequenced with immunoSEQ multiplex PCR; TCRdb's copy has only in-frame clones and lacks some. The sample has around 99,000 clones, 82% seen once. The sequenced sample consisted of PBMCs. These receptors were taken from a young man in good health and CMV-seropositive.

In regard to this clone: A junction boundary mismatches the germline segment, possibly from a read error. Other DNA sequences in this sample translate to the same CDR3. V usage is TRBV12-5 and J usage is TRBJ1-6; TRBD1 aligns across 8 bases. Germline V lookup: CDR1 LGHNT, CDR2 FRNRAP. This CDR3 is 16 amino acids long. This CDR3 is CASGLAQDRDNSPLHF. In nucleotides, the CDR3 is TGTGCCAGTGGTTTGGCCCAGGACAGGGATAATTCACCCCTCCACTTT.

The gene calls are TRBV13 and TRBJ1-3; 8 bases match TRBD1. Germline CDR1 reads PRHDT; CDR2 reads FYEKMQ (reference sequence). The CDR3 has 17 amino acids. After removal of 5 bases from V and 0 bases from J, the junction contained 9 bases not matched to a gene. The CDR3 nucleotides read TGTGCCAGCAGCATGATAAGACAGGGGAGCTCTGGAAACACCATATATTTT. Protein product: CASSMIRQGSSGNTIYF.

The CDR3 region has the DNA TGCAGCGTTGAAGCGGGACAGGGGGCATCGGGTGAGCAGTACTTC. Translated: CSVEAGQGASGEQYF. This sequence joins TRBV29-1 and TRBJ2-7; TRBD1 aligns across 12 bases. The CDR3 sequence is 15 residues long. Per the germline V gene, CDR1 is SQVTM and CDR2 is ANQGSEA. The trim removed 1 base at V and 7 bases at J, leaving 8 bases unmatched.

This chain links TRBV6-1 with TRBJ2-7; 11 nucleotides line up with TRBD1. CDR3 length equals 14 residues. After removal of 5 bases from V and 4 bases from J, the junction contained 4 bases not matched to a gene. CDR1 and CDR2 from the germline V gene are MNHNS and SASEGT. CDR3 nucleotides: TGTGCCAGCAGTTATGGACAGGGGGCTTACGAGCAGTACTTC. The encoded protein is CASSYGQGAYEQYF.

The chain joins TRBV7-2 to TRBJ1-1, with a weak D call TRBD1 (5 bases). This CDR3 region has 15 residues. Germline CDR1 reads SGHTA; CDR2 reads FQGNSA. Trimming left V 1 base short and J 4 bases short, with 13 bases between. The CDR3 sequence is CASSLGPGRGTEAFF. The CDR3 DNA reads TGTGCCAGCAGCTTAGGCCCAGGGCGGGGCACTGAAGCTTTCTTT.

Notes on this clone: One end of the junction varies from germline; a read error may be responsible. The V and J genes are TRBV7-7 and TRBJ2-1; 7 bases match TRBD1. The CDR3 contains 14 residues. CDR1 is SSHAT, CDR2 FNYEAQ, per germline (reference sequence). The CDR3 sequence is CASSLSQGYNEQFF. CDR3 DNA: TGTGCTAGCAGCCTATCACAGGGGTACAATGAGCAGTTCTTC. Full variable domain (remainder filled in from reference TRBV7-7 and TRBJ2-1): GAGVSQSPRYKVTKRGQDVTLRCDPISSHATLYWYQQALGQGPEFLTYFNYEAQPDKSGLPSDRFSAERPEGSISTLTIQRTEQRDSAMYRCASSLSQGYNEQFFGPGTRLTVL.

Turning to this clone: One end of the junction does not line up with germline, which may come from a read error. The chain is built from TRBV7-9 and TRBJ1-2; the match to TRBD1 covers 8 bases. Germline CDR1 and CDR2: SEHNR and FQNEAQ (reference sequence). CDR3 length: 14 residues. The CDR3 here is CSSSLAGGDYGYTF. DNA of the CDR3: TGTTCCAGCAGCTTAGCAGGGGGCGACTATGGCTACACCTTC.

The rearrangement links TRBV7-2 to TRBJ2-7; 10 positions match TRBD2. The J segment lost 3 bases and the V segment lost 5 bases, leaving 7 bases of the junction unmatched. From germline, CDR1 is SGHTA and CDR2 FQGNSA. The CDR3 consists of 15 residues. The CDR3 bases are TGTGCCAGCAGCGAAGGACTAGCGGCCTTCTACGAGCAGTACTTC. It codes for CASSEGLAAFYEQYF.

The gene calls are TRBV19 and TRBJ2-7; 7 positions agree with TRBD2. CDR1 is LNHDA and CDR2 is SQIVND in the germline V gene (reference sequence). Trimming removed 4 bases from V and 2 bases from J; junction bases left unmatched: 8. This CDR3 is built from 15 residues. In DNA form, the CDR3 reads TGTGCCAGTAGTAAACTTAGCGGGTCTACCTACGAGCAGTACTTC. Protein product: CASSKLSGSTYEQYF.

V gene TRBV18 combines with J gene TRBJ1-3, with D unclear. Germline CDR1 reads KGHSH; CDR2 reads LQKENI. Deletions cut 3 bases from V and 0 bases from J, with 12 bases between. The CDR3 runs to 16 residues. CDR3 region: CASSPVWADSGNTIYF. CDR3 bases: TGTGCCAGCTCACCTGTTTGGGCAGACTCTGGAAACACCATATATTTT.

The rearrangement uses TRBV4-1 and TRBJ2-3, with 10 bases aligning to TRBD2. Germline loops: CDR1 MGHRA, CDR2 YSYEKL. V shed 4 bases and J 6 bases; nucleotides not matched to a gene: 10. The length of the CDR3 is 16 residues. The CDR3 DNA follows: TGCGCCAGCAGCCTCGAAGCGGGGGGGCCTTGGGATACGCAGTATTTT. Amino acids: CASSLEAGGPWDTQYF.

The chain combines TRBV5-1 with TRBJ2-2; 9 bases align to TRBD1. Germline V gene sequence: CDR1 SGHRS, CDR2 YFSETQ. The CDR3 length is 15 residues. Trimming cost V 4 bases and J 8 bases; bases outside gene matches: 9. In DNA, the CDR3 is TGCGCCAGCAGCGTCAACAGGGGGCAGGTGGGGGAGCTGTTTTTT. Protein: CASSVNRGQVGELFF.

The sample holds a few counts of this clone. The CDR3 protein is CANRPGGLSYGYTF. In DNA, the CDR3 is TGTGCCAACCGCCCAGGGGGGTTGAGCTATGGCTACACCTTC. J is TRBJ1-2 and V is TRBV2, with 7 bases aligning to TRBD1. Germline trimming cut 10 bases from V and 4 bases from J; bases unmatched to any gene: 12. The CDR3 runs 14 residues. CDR1 is SNHLY and CDR2 is FYNNEI in the germline V gene.

The chain recombines TRBV10-3 with TRBJ2-7; TRBD1 matches 8 bases. J lost 0 bases, V lost 8 bases, and 12 bases had no gene match. The germline gives CDR1 ENHRY, CDR2 SYGVKD. The CDR3 is 16 amino acids. The CDR3 sequence: CAISLDRGLSSYEQYF. The CDR3 region has the DNA TGTGCCATCTCACTCGACAGGGGCCTCAGCTCCTACGAGCAGTACTTC.

This chain joins TRBV4-1 and TRBJ2-5; D is ambiguous. Trimming removed 1 base at V and 0 bases at J, with 6 bases between. This CDR3 region has 14 residues. Germline V CDR1 and CDR2: MGHRA, YSYEKL. CDR3 sequence: CASSQVRYQETQYF. The CDR3 nucleotides are TGCGCCAGCAGCCAAGTTCGGTACCAAGAGACCCAGTACTTC.

This chain connects TRBV27 to TRBJ1-4; no clear D gene. The germline V gene encodes CDR1 MNHEY and CDR2 SMNVEV (reference sequence). The CDR3 covers 14 residues. V shed 5 bases and J shed 8 bases, with 15 bases lying between them. Here the CDR3 DNA reads TGTGCCAGCAGTCTTTGGTCACCGGGGGAAAAACTGTTTTTT. Translating gives CASSLWSPGEKLFF.

The CDR3 nucleotides read TGCGCCAGCAGCCCTCCCTTGGCCGATGGCTACACCTTC. It yields the protein CASSPPLADGYTF. This chain links TRBV5-1 with TRBJ1-2; D is unresolved. The V gene lost 4 bases and the J gene lost 6 bases, with 13 bases spanning the gap. This CDR3 spans 13 amino acids. The germline V gene encodes CDR1 SGHRS and CDR2 YFSETQ.

This clone was counted only a few times. The genes are TRBV2 and TRBJ2-3; D gene uncertain. This CDR3 has 13 amino acids. Trimming shortened V by 1 base and J by 5 bases, and 7 bases separated the two germline ends. The germline V gene has CDR1 SNHLY and CDR2 FYNNEI. The CDR3 DNA sequence: TGTGCCAGCAGTGAAGGGTACAGAGATACGCAGTATTTT. Its protein is CASSEGYRDTQYF.

CDR3: CASSLGLAGDFADTQYF. The CDR3 DNA reads TGTGCCAGCAGCCTCGGACTAGCGGGGGACTTCGCAGATACGCAGTATTTT. The chain joins TRBV5-4 to TRBJ2-3; TRBD2 aligns across 13 bases. The germline gives CDR1 SGHNT, CDR2 YYREEE (reference sequence). After removal of 4 bases from V and 4 bases from J, the junction contained 9 bases not matched to a gene. The CDR3 covers 17 residues.

This chain joins TRBV19 and TRBJ1-2; 9 nucleotides match TRBD1. The CDR3 consists of 16 residues. The ends lost 6 bases at V and 2 bases at J; junction bases unmatched: 10. Germline values: CDR1 LNHDA, CDR2 SQIVND (reference sequence). CDR3 in DNA: TGTGCCAGTAGCATCGCTATAGGGACAGGGAACTATGGCTACACCTTC. Protein product: CASSIAIGTGNYGYTF.

The chain recombines TRBV7-2 with TRBJ1-2; 8 bases match TRBD1. CDR1 and CDR2 (germline): SGHTA, FQGNSA. Losses at the gene ends were 10 bases for V and 2 bases for J; bases not matched to a gene: 3. There are 12 residues in the CDR3. Here the CDR3 DNA reads TGTGCCATAGGACAGGGCAACTATGGCTACACCTTC. Its translation: CAIGQGNYGYTF.

This clone was seen a handful of times. The chain employs TRBV6-4 and TRBJ1-6; the match to TRBD1 covers 8 bases. The V gene's germline CDR1 is MRHNA and CDR2 SNTAGT. This CDR3 is built from 14 residues. V was clipped by 4 bases and J by 7 bases; unmatched bases: 3. This CDR3 is CASSVTGDNSPLHF. CDR3 bases: TGTGCCAGCAGTGTGACAGGGGACAATTCACCCCTCCACTTT.

Here the CDR3 reads CASSPRTGQSETQYF. In DNA, the CDR3 is TGTGCCAGCTCACCGAGGACAGGTCAGTCGGAGACCCAGTACTTC. This sequence joins TRBV18 and TRBJ2-5, with 7 bases aligning to TRBD1. CDR3 size: 15 residues. V trimming: 3 bases; J trimming: 5 bases; junction bases outside the gene matches: 9. Germline CDR1 and CDR2: KGHSH and LQKENI.

The V gene is TRBV6-1, the J gene TRBJ2-7; 7 bases agree with TRBD1. Germline CDR1 reads MNHNS; CDR2 reads SASEGT. Losses at the gene ends were 5 bases for V and 0 bases for J; bases not matched to a gene: 7. The CDR3 is 15 residues long. CDR3 DNA: TGTGCCAGCAGTACCGGACAGGCCGACTCCTACGAGCAGTACTTC. Its translation: CASSTGQADSYEQYF.

The rearrangement uses TRBV6-4 and TRBJ2-1, with TRBD2 matching over 8 bases. CDR1 and CDR2 (germline): MRHNA, SNTAGT. The CDR3 extends over 13 amino acids. With 6 bases clipped from V and 6 bases from J, the junction kept 4 bases outside the gene matches. The CDR3 nucleotides read TGTGCCAGCAGCCCCGGGGGGGCCAATGAGCAGTTCTTC. This translates into CASSPGGANEQFF.